This TCR beta chain is from a study of T-cell memory formation after mild COVID-19. Study findings and constraints: In second-wave clones peaking day 37, SARS-CoV-2 specificity remained unconfirmed. Clones that got smaller from day 15 to 85 had even CD4/CD8, while clones growing later tipped toward CD4+.

MiXCR was run by TCRdb on the 5' RACE reads, yielding one entry per CDR3 protein. The sample records about 620,000 distinct CDR3 sequences, more than 15% being singletons. Details on this clonotype: As yet, its antigen is unknown.

There are 14 residues in the CDR3. V was cut by 2 bases and J by 5 bases, with 12 bases left in between. CDR1 is MNHEY and CDR2 is SVGAGI in the germline V gene. V and J are TRBV6-5 and TRBJ1-1; D is possibly TRBD1 (5 bases). The material sequenced was PBMCs or a T cell subset sorted from them (not recorded which). The TCR sequence derives from an adult woman who had mild COVID-19 (a few samples of this study predate the infection). Cell type and time point are not known. This chain's CDR3 is CASSYGGTQTEAFF. DNA of the CDR3: TGTGCCAGCAGTTACGGGGGTACTCAGACTGAAGCTTTCTTT.